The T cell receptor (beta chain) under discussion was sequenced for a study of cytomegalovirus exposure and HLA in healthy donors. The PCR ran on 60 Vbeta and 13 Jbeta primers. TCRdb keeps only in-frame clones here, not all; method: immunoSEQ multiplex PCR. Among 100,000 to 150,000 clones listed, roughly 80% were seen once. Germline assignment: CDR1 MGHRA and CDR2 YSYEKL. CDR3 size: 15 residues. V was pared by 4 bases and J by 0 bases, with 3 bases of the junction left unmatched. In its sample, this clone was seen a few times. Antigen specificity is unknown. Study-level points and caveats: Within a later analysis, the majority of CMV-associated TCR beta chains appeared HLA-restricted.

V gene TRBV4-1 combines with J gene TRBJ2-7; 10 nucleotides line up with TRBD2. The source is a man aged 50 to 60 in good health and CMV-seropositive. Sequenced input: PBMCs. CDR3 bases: TGCGCCAGCAGCCTACTAGCGGGGACCTCCTACGAGCAGTACTTC. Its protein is CASSLLAGTSYEQYF.